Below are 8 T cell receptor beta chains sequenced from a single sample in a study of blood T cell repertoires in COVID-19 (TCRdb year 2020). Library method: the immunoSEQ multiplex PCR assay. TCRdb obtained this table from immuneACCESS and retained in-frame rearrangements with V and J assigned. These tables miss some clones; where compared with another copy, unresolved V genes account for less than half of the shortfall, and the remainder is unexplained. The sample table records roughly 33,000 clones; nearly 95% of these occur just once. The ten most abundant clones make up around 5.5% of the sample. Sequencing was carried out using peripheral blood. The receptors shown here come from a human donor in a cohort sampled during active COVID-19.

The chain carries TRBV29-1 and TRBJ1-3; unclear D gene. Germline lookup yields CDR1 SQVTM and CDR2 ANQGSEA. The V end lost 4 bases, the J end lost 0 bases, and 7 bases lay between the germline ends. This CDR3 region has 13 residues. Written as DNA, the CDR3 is TGCAGCGTTGGTAACACCTCTGGAAACACCATATATTTT. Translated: CSVGNTSGNTIYF.

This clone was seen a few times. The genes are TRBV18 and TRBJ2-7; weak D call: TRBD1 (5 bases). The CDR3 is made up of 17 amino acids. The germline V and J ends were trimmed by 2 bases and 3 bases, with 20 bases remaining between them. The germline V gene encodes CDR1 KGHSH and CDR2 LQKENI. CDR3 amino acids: CASSPVRAQITNYEQYF. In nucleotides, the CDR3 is TGTGCCAGCTCACCAGTCAGGGCGCAGATAACGAACTACGAGCAGTACTTC.

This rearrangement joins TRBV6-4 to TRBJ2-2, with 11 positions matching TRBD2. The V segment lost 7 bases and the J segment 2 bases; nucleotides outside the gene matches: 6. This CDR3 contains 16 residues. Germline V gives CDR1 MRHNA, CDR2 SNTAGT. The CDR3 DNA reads TGTGCCAGCATGGCTCTAGCGGGAGGCAACACCGGGGAGCTGTTTTTT. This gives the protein CASMALAGGNTGELFF.

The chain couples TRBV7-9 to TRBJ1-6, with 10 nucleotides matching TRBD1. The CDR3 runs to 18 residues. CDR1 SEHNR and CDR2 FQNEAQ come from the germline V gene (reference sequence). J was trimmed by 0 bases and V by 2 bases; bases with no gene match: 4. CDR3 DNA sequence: TGTGCCAGCAGCTTACGGGACAGGGGCAGCTCCTATAATTCACCCCTCCACTTT. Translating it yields CASSLRDRGSSYNSPLHF.

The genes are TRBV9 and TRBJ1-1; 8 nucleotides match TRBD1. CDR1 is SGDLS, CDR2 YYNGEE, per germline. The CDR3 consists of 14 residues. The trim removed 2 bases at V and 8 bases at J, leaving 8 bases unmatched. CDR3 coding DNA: TGTGCCAGCAGCGTTCGAGACAGGGGCAGAGAAGCTTTCTTT. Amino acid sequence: CASSVRDRGREAFF.

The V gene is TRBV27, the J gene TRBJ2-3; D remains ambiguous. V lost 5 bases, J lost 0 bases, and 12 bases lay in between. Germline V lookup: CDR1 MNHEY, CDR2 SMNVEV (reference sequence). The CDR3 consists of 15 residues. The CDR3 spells CASSPEMVSTDTQYF. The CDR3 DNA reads TGTGCCAGCAGTCCGGAGATGGTTAGCACAGATACGCAGTATTTT.

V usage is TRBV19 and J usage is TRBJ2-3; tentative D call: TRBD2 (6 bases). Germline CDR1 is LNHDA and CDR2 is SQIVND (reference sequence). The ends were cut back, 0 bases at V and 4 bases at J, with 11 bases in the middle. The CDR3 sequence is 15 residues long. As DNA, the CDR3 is TGTGCCAGTAGTATAGATAGACTAGGTGCAGATACGCAGTATTTT. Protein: CASSIDRLGADTQYF.

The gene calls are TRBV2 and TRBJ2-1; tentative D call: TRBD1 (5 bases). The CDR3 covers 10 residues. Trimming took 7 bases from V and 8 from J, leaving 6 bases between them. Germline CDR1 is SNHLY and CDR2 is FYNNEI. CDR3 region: CASTGYEQFF. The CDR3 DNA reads TGTGCCAGCACAGGGTATGAGCAGTTCTTC. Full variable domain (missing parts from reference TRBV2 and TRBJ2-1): EPEVTQTPSHQVTQMGQEVILRCVPISNHLYFYWYRQILGQKVEFLVSFYNNEISEKSEIFDDQFSVERPDGSNFTLKIRSTKLEDSAMYFCASTGYEQFFGPGTRLTVL.